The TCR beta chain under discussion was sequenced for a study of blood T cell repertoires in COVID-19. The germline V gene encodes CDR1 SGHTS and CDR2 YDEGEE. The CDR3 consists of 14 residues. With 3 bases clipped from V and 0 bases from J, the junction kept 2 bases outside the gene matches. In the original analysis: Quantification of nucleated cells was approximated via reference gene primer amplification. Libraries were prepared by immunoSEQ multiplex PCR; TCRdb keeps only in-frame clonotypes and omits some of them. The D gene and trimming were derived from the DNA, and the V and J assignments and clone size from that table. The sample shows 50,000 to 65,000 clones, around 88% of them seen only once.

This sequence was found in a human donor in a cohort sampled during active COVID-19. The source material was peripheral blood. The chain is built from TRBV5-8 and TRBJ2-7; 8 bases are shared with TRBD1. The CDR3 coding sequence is TGTGCCAGCAGCTCCAGGGGGCTCTCCTACGAGCAGTACTTC. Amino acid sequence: CASSSRGLSYEQYF.